This TCR beta chain appears in the sequencing data of a study of cytomegalovirus exposure and HLA in healthy donors. Study-level results: The classifier reportedly diagnosed cytomegalovirus status with high specificity and sensitivity. An ancestry cluster, one associated with Asian ancestry, reportedly showed fewer N-insertions than the approximately 670-donor mean in a later analysis. Most subjects had HLA-A and HLA-B alleles reportedly predicted accurately by TCR beta sequences.

With 60 Vbeta and 13 Jbeta primers, the PCR was carried out. Produced via immunoSEQ multiplex PCR; TCRdb's table is partial and in-frame only. The sample totals about 84,000 clones. Per germline, CDR1 SGHRS and CDR2 YFSETQ. CDR3 length: 15 residues. The junction had 2 bases not matched to a gene; V was cut back by 0 bases and J by 5 bases. Comments on this clone: The antigen is undetermined.

This clonotype originated in a man aged 45 to 65 in good health and CMV-seronegative. The sample was PBMCs. The chain is built from TRBV5-1 and TRBJ1-6, with 7 bases fitting TRBD1. In nucleotides, the CDR3 is TGCGCCAGCAGCTTGGCCGACAGGGATAATTCACCCCTCCACTTT. This codes for CASSLADRDNSPLHF.